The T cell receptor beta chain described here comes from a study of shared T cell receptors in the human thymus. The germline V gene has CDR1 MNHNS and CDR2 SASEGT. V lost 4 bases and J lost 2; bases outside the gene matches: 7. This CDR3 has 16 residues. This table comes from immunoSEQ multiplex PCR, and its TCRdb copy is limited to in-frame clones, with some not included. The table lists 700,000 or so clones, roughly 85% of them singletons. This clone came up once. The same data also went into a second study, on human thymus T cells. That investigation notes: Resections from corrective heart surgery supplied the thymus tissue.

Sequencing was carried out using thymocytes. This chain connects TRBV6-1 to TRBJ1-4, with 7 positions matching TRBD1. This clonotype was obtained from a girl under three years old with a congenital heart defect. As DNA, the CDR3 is TGTGCCAGCAGTGCTGGCCAGACAGGGACTAATGAAAAACTGTTTTTT. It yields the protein CASSAGQTGTNEKLFF.